These 19 T cell receptor beta chains share one sample of origin, sequenced in a study of cytomegalovirus exposure and HLA in healthy donors. 60 Vbeta and 13 Jbeta primers were used in PCR. Data came from immunoSEQ multiplex PCR; TCRdb stores just in-frame clones and leaves some out. Among about 160,000 clones listed, about 80% were seen once. Sequenced material: PBMCs. The receptors were sampled from a man in his forties or fifties in good health and CMV-seropositive.

The chain joins TRBV15 to TRBJ1-1; a weak D match, TRBD1 (5 bases). The V end lost 0 bases, the J end lost 4 bases, and 15 bases lay between the germline ends. The germline V gene encodes CDR1 LNHNV and CDR2 YYDKDF (reference sequence). This CDR3 contains 16 residues. The CDR3: CATSREGWGGVTEAFF. Written as DNA, the CDR3 is TGTGCCACCAGCAGAGAGGGCTGGGGGGGTGTCACTGAAGCTTTCTTT. The entire variable domain, with the rest obtained from reference TRBV15 and TRBJ1-1, is as follows: DAMVIQNPRYQVTQFGKPVTLSCSQTLNHNVMYWYQQKSSQAPKLLFHYYDKDFNNEADTPDNFQSRRPNTSFCFLDIRSPGLGDTAMYLCATSREGWGGVTEAFFGQGTRLTVV.

The J gene is TRBJ2-7, the V gene TRBV27, with a weak D call TRBD2 (5 bases). This CDR3 spans 14 amino acids. Germline-derived CDR1 and CDR2 are MNHEY and SMNVEV (reference sequence). The V and J ends lost 2 bases and 3 bases respectively, with 11 bases between them. In DNA, the CDR3 is TGTGCCAGCAGTTTAATTGCTCGGGACTACGAGCAGTACTTC. Amino acid sequence: CASSLIARDYEQYF.

The chain has TRBV5-1 and TRBJ1-6; TRBD1 agrees at 9 bases. This CDR3 comprises 16 residues. From germline, CDR1 is SGHRS and CDR2 YFSETQ. V lost 2 bases, J lost 8 bases, and 8 bases stayed unmatched. The CDR3 DNA reads TGCGCCAGCAGCTTCGGGACAGGGATACCCCATTCACCCCTCCACTTT. Its translation is CASSFGTGIPHSPLHF.

This clone appeared a few times. The V call is TRBV18, the J call TRBJ1-6, with D maybe TRBD1 (5 bases). The CDR3 spans 14 residues. The ends were cut back, 8 bases at V and 7 bases at J, with 15 bases in the middle. Germline V lookup: CDR1 KGHSH, CDR2 LQKENI. CDR3 in amino acids: CASRSGAGNSPLHF. CDR3 bases: TGTGCCAGCCGCAGCGGGGCAGGAAATTCACCCCTCCACTTT. The full variable domain, with the rest looked up from reference TRBV18 and TRBJ1-6, is NAGVMQNPRHLVRRRGQEARLRCSPMKGHSHVYWYRQLPEEGLKFMVYLQKENIIDESGMPKERFSAEFPKEGPSILRIQQVVRGDSAAYFCASRSGAGNSPLHFGNGTRLTVT.

This clone was recorded only once. The chain recombines TRBV5-1 with TRBJ1-2; D possibly corresponds to TRBD1 (5 bases). The CDR3 sequence is 14 residues long. Germline lookup yields CDR1 SGHRS and CDR2 YFSETQ. With 0 bases removed from V and 6 bases from J, the gap between germline ends came to 12 bases. The chain's CDR3 is CASSLGSSGDGYTF. The CDR3 nucleotides read TGCGCCAGCAGCTTGGGTTCATCGGGGGATGGCTACACCTTC.

CDR3 sequence: CASRSGQGVSGELFF. DNA for the CDR3: TGTGCCAGCAGGTCGGGACAGGGTGTTAGCGGGGAGCTGTTTTTT. The chain uses TRBV6-1 and TRBJ2-2; 9 bases are a match to TRBD1. The CDR3 is 15 residues long. J lost 7 bases, V lost 6 bases, and 9 bases had no gene match. CDR1 is MNHNS, CDR2 SASEGT, per germline.

The chain recombines TRBV18 with TRBJ2-7; TRBD1 matches at 7 bases. The V segment lost 2 bases and the J segment 2 bases; nucleotides outside the gene matches: 3. Per the germline V gene, CDR1 is KGHSH and CDR2 is LQKENI. CDR3 length: 14 amino acids. The CDR3 bases are TGTGCCAGCTCACCATACAGGGGCCCCTACGAGCAGTACTTC. Amino acids: CASSPYRGPYEQYF.

V gene TRBV4-2 combines with J gene TRBJ1-6, with 7 bases identical to TRBD1. This CDR3 has 15 amino acids. V trimming: 4 bases; J trimming: 6 bases; junction bases outside the gene matches: 6. Per the germline V gene, CDR1 is LGHNA and CDR2 is YNFKEQ. This chain's CDR3 is CASSPAGDSNSPLHF. The CDR3 DNA is TGTGCCAGCAGCCCAGCTGGGGACAGTAATTCACCCCTCCACTTT.

The chain couples TRBV5-8 to TRBJ1-1; 9 nucleotides align to TRBD1. Germline V gives CDR1 SGHTS, CDR2 YDEGEE. The CDR3 is 15 residues long. The ends lost 2 bases at V and 4 bases at J; junction bases unmatched: 6. In DNA, the CDR3 is TGTGCCAGCAGCTTTCAGGGACAGGGACCCACTGAAGCTTTCTTT. Amino acid sequence: CASSFQGQGPTEAFF.

This sequence joins TRBV27 and TRBJ1-1, with a weak D call TRBD1 (5 bases). CDR1 is MNHEY and CDR2 is SMNVEV in the germline V gene (reference sequence). Trimming stripped 2 bases from V and 3 bases from J, with 13 bases between. The CDR3 totals 15 residues. CDR3: CASSLTQGLYTEAFF. For the CDR3, the DNA is TGTGCCAGCAGTTTAACTCAGGGTTTGTACACTGAAGCTTTCTTT.

V usage is TRBV6-6 and J usage is TRBJ2-5, with 9 bases identical to TRBD2. The CDR3 totals 14 residues. V dropped 6 bases and J dropped 0; count of bases not matched to a gene: 2. The V gene's germline CDR1 is MNHNY and CDR2 SVGAGI (reference sequence). The CDR3 DNA sequence: TGTGCCAGCAGGCTAGCGGGGAACCAAGAGACCCAGTACTTC. Translating gives CASRLAGNQETQYF.

The chain links TRBV15 to TRBJ2-1, with D perhaps matching TRBD1 (6 bases). CDR1 LNHNV and CDR2 YYDKDF come from the germline V gene (reference sequence). The CDR3 is 16 residues long. The germline V and J ends were trimmed by 1 base and 0 bases, with 10 bases remaining between them. DNA for the CDR3: TGTGCCACCAGCAGAGGAAGGGGGAGCTCCTACAATGAGCAGTTCTTC. This translates into CATSRGRGSSYNEQFF.

The chain couples TRBV7-2 to TRBJ1-2; D gene ambiguous. Germline CDR1 reads SGHTA; CDR2 reads FQGNSA. V lost 5 bases to trimming and J lost 8 bases, with 15 bases between them. The CDR3 loop spans 13 amino acids. The CDR3 spells CASSPTRERGYTF. The CDR3 bases are TGTGCCAGCAGCCCCACACGGGAGAGAGGCTACACCTTC.

This chain links TRBV28 with TRBJ1-5; possibly TRBD1 for D (6 bases). The CDR3 is 16 amino acids. V lost 6 bases, J lost 3 bases, and 18 bases lay in between. CDR1 is MDHEN and CDR2 is SYDVKM in the germline V gene. The DNA of the CDR3 is TGTGCCAGCAGCCAAAGGGGGGGTGGACACAATCAGCCCCAGCATTTT. Its translation is CASSQRGGGHNQPQHF.

The V and J genes are TRBV2 and TRBJ2-3; maybe TRBD1 (6 bases). The CDR3 totals 14 residues. Per germline, CDR1 SNHLY and CDR2 FYNNEI. Trimming shortened V by 3 bases and J by 0 bases, and 7 bases separated the two germline ends. The CDR3 protein is CASSERGSTDTQYF. In DNA form, the CDR3 reads TGTGCCAGCAGTGAGAGGGGGAGCACAGATACGCAGTATTTT.

J is TRBJ1-1 and V is TRBV4-3; tentatively, D is TRBD1 (5 bases). Germline-derived CDR1 and CDR2 are LGHNA and YSLEER. Between the trimmed V and J ends, which lost 0 bases and 3 bases, there was a span of 8 bases. The CDR3 loop spans 14 amino acids. The CDR3 here is CASSQEAGYTEAFF. CDR3 nucleotide sequence: TGCGCCAGCAGCCAAGAGGCAGGGTACACTGAAGCTTTCTTT.

V gene TRBV7-9 combines with J gene TRBJ2-7; TRBD1 matches at 8 bases. V lost 5 bases, J lost 5 bases, and 8 bases stayed unmatched. CDR3 length: 14 amino acids. Germline V CDR1 and CDR2: SEHNR, FQNEAQ (reference sequence). This chain's CDR3 is CASSRLQGADEQYF. In nucleotides, the CDR3 is TGTGCCAGCAGCCGTCTGCAGGGGGCGGACGAGCAGTACTTC.

The genes are TRBV6-6 and TRBJ2-2, with 8 bases matching TRBD1. Germline V gives CDR1 MNHNY, CDR2 SVGAGI (reference sequence). J lost 4 bases, V lost 5 bases, and 6 bases had no gene match. This CDR3 is built from 15 residues. The CDR3 sequence is CASSPDRVGTGELFF. The CDR3 DNA sequence: TGTGCCAGCAGTCCGGACAGGGTAGGCACCGGGGAGCTGTTTTTT.

In regard to this clone: An end of the junction does not agree with germline; a read error may underlie this. The chain carries TRBV15 and TRBJ1-3; maybe TRBD1 (6 bases). CDR1 and CDR2 (germline): LNHNV, YYDKDF (reference sequence). The CDR3 spans 16 residues. The CDR3 protein is CAASDRDNYPGNTIYF. In nucleotides, the CDR3 is TGTGCCGCCAGCGACCGGGACAACTACCCTGGAAACACCATATATTTT.